These T cell receptor beta chains were read from a single sample in a study of identical twins. TCRdb reprocessed the 5' RACE reads with MiXCR, giving one entry per CDR3 protein. In the table there are 510,000 or so distinct CDR3 sequences, around 15% of which are singletons. This sample was also put to use in a study of yellow fever vaccine responses in identical twins.

Sequencing was carried out using CD4+ T cells sorted from blood. These receptors were obtained from a woman between 18 and 29 years old in good health. The CDR3 runs from the conserved cysteine through the conserved F or W. D genes are given only for firm matches. Rows may omit the clone size; those that give it use once, few, many or a size class.

clone_size j_call d_call v_call cdr3_aa cdr3_nt
few TRBJ2-5 TRBD1 TRBV24-1 CATSDAGTGIQETQYF TGTGCCACCAGTGATGCAGGGACAGGGATCCAAGAGACCCAGTACTTC
. TRBJ2-3 . TRBV2 CASRYSDTQYF TGTGCCAGCAGGTATTCAGATACGCAGTATTTT
. TRBJ2-1 TRBD2 TRBV7-2 CASSLVGGGATEQFF TGTGCCAGCAGCTTAGTAGGCGGGGGGGCCACCGAGCAGTTCTTC
few TRBJ2-2 . TRBV12-3/TRBV12-4 CASSLGTGFPGELFF TGTGCCAGCAGTTTAGGAACAGGGTTTCCCGGGGAGCTGTTTTTT
few TRBJ2-1 . TRBV7-6 CASSLAWTGEQFF TGTGCCAGCAGCTTAGCCTGGACTGGAGAGCAGTTCTTC
few TRBJ2-1 TRBD2 TRBV6-5 CASSYSTSGRASRDEQFF TGTGCCAGCAGTTACTCTACTAGCGGGAGGGCCTCTCGGGATGAGCAGTTCTTC
many TRBJ1-6 TRBD1 TRBV7-9 CASSPGTGYGSPLHF TGTGCCAGCAGCCCCGGGACAGGGTACGGTTCACCCCTCCACTTT
. TRBJ2-2 TRBD2 TRBV7-6 CASSYRLAGNTGELFF TGTGCCAGCAGCTACCGACTAGCGGGAAACACCGGGGAGCTGTTTTTT
few TRBJ1-6 . TRBV7-2 CASSLRDGNNSPLHF TGTGCCAGCAGCCTCCGGGACGGCAATAATTCACCCCTCCACTTT
. TRBJ2-3 TRBD2 TRBV6-1 CASRPLAGGSGDTQYF TGTGCCAGCAGGCCACTAGCGGGAGGGTCGGGCGATACGCAGTATTTT
. TRBJ2-5 . TRBV20-1 CSASGYWRHQETQYF TGCAGTGCTAGTGGGTACTGGCGGCACCAAGAGACCCAGTACTTC
. TRBJ1-5 . TRBV6-4 CASSDSPTNQPQHF TGTGCCAGCAGTGACTCCCCGACAAATCAGCCCCAGCATTTT
few TRBJ1-1 TRBD1 TRBV15 CATSRVAGGTEAFF TGTGCCACCAGCAGAGTTGCAGGGGGGACTGAAGCTTTCTTT
. TRBJ2-2 TRBD2 TRBV28 CASSLRTSGGAWTGELFF TGTGCCAGCAGTCTCCGGACTAGCGGGGGGGCTTGGACCGGGGAGCTGTTTTTT
few TRBJ1-3 TRBD1 TRBV5-6 CASSEDRAGNTIYF TGTGCCAGCAGCGAGGACAGGGCTGGAAACACCATATATTTT
few TRBJ2-1 TRBD2 TRBV20-1 CSARDRASGRTREQFF TGCAGTGCTAGAGATCGGGCTAGCGGGAGGACGCGTGAGCAGTTCTTC